Listed here are 18 T cell receptor beta chains from one sample, sequenced in a study of blood T cell repertoires in COVID-19. TCRdb's table, derived via immunoSEQ multiplex PCR, lists solely in-frame clones and lacks some. Of some 250,000 clones in the sample, about nine tenths are singletons; the top ten hold 1.2%. Sequencing was carried out using PBMCs or T cells enriched from blood (not recorded which). The receptors were sampled from a human donor in a cohort exposed to, infected with or recovered from COVID-19 (not recorded which). The donor label of this sample is uncertain.

This clone was seen only once. CDR3 sequence: CASSIPTGGGNTGELFF. The CDR3 DNA sequence: TGTGCCAGTAGTATCCCCACCGGCGGGGGAAACACCGGGGAGCTGTTTTTT. V is TRBV19 and J is TRBJ2-2, with 7 bases fitting TRBD2. Germline V lookup: CDR1 LNHDA, CDR2 SQIVND (reference sequence). The CDR3 loop spans 17 amino acids. V was clipped by 3 bases and J by 2 bases; unmatched bases: 9.

The chain is built from TRBV5-6 and TRBJ1-1; TRBD1 matches at 7 bases. This CDR3 contains 15 residues. Losses at the gene ends were 2 bases for V and 3 bases for J; bases not matched to a gene: 7. Germline lookup yields CDR1 SGHDT and CDR2 YYEEEE. The CDR3 nucleotides are TGTGCCAGCAGCTTTCTAGGGGGCGGGGACACTGAAGCTTTCTTT. It translates to CASSFLGGGDTEAFF.

The chain has TRBV19 and TRBJ1-5, with TRBD1 identical over 9 bases. CDR1 and CDR2 (germline): LNHDA, SQIVND (reference sequence). CDR3 length: 14 residues. V was clipped by 9 bases and J by 5 bases; unmatched bases: 8. Written as DNA, the CDR3 is TGTGCCAGCAACCGGGACAGGGAAGATCAGCCCCAGCATTTT. Amino acid sequence: CASNRDREDQPQHF.

This clone has just one count. This chain connects TRBV30 to TRBJ1-4, with D uncertain. Germline V CDR1 and CDR2: GTSNPN, SVGIG (reference sequence). Trimming took 4 bases from V and 6 from J, leaving 9 bases between them. The CDR3 totals 12 residues. CDR3 bases: TGTGCCTGGACAGCGGGTGATGAAAAACTGTTTTTT. This sequence encodes CAWTAGDEKLFF. The full variable domain, completed using reference TRBV30 and TRBJ1-4, is SQTIHQWPATLVQPVGSPLSLECTVEGTSNPNLYWYRQAAGRGLQLLFYSVGIGQISSEVPQNLSASRPQDRQFILSSKKLLLSDSGFYLCAWTAGDEKLFFGSGTQLSVL.

The rearrangement joins TRBV10-3 to TRBJ2-3; D remains unclear. V was trimmed by 11 bases and J by 1 base, leaving 19 bases between them. Per the germline V gene, CDR1 is ENHRY and CDR2 is SYGVKD. The CDR3 has 15 residues. CDR3: CASTISARGTDTQYF. DNA for the CDR3: TGTGCCTCCACTATCTCCGCCCGGGGCACAGATACGCAGTATTTT.

This clone was picked up a small number of times. The chain joins TRBV4-1 to TRBJ1-1; D is uncertain. The length of the CDR3 is 14 residues. Trimming took 2 bases from V and 2 from J, leaving 9 bases between them. CDR1 MGHRA and CDR2 YSYEKL come from the germline V gene. CDR3 amino acids: CASSQSQENTEAFF. DNA for the CDR3: TGCGCCAGCAGCCAAAGCCAAGAAAACACTGAAGCTTTCTTT.

On this clone: Other DNA sequences in the same sample also yield this CDR3. The chain has TRBV10-3 and TRBJ1-1, with D unclear. The CDR3 contains 13 residues. Germline CDR1 reads ENHRY; CDR2 reads SYGVKD. Trimming shortened V by 4 bases and J by 1 base, and 7 bases separated the two germline ends. CDR3 region: CAISVRENTEAFF. CDR3 bases: TGTGCCATCAGTGTCCGCGAGAACACTGAAGCTTTCTTT.

This clone has ten or more counts. V and J are TRBV18 and TRBJ1-2, with 8 nucleotides matching TRBD1. Trimming took 3 bases from V and 5 from J; bases not matched to a gene: 2. Germline CDR1 is KGHSH and CDR2 is LQKENI. The CDR3 is 13 residues long. CDR3 loop: CASSPDREYGYTF. The CDR3 nucleotides read TGTGCCAGCTCACCGGACAGGGAATATGGCTACACCTTC.

The V gene is TRBV18, the J gene TRBJ1-5, with 9 bases lining up with TRBD1. CDR1 and CDR2 from the germline V gene are KGHSH and LQKENI. CDR3 length: 14 amino acids. Losses at the gene ends were 5 bases for V and 6 bases for J; bases not matched to a gene: 5. The CDR3 region is CASSETGGAQPQHF. CDR3 nucleotide sequence: TGTGCCAGCTCAGAGACAGGGGGGGCTCAGCCCCAGCATTTT.

This clone was seen only a few times. J is TRBJ2-2 and V is TRBV4-1, with TRBD2 matching 10 bases. This CDR3 has 19 residues. V was pared by 1 base and J by 7 bases, with 15 bases of the junction left unmatched. CDR1 and CDR2 (germline): MGHRA, YSYEKL. The CDR3 sequence is CASSQVPPPGLASDGELFF. CDR3 sequence (DNA): TGCGCCAGCAGCCAAGTTCCACCTCCGGGACTAGCGTCGGACGGGGAGCTGTTTTTT.

The V call is TRBV14, the J call TRBJ2-3; D is possibly TRBD2 (6 bases). V was pared by 3 bases and J by 4 bases, with 17 bases between. The CDR3 spans 16 residues. Germline V gene lookup returns CDR1 SGHDN and CDR2 FVKESK. The DNA for the CDR3 is TGTGCCAGCAGCCACATCACCGGGACTGCACCAGATACGCAGTATTTT. Its translation is CASSHITGTAPDTQYF.

This chain uses TRBV28 with TRBJ2-7; a weak D match, TRBD1 (5 bases). Trimming cost V 3 bases and J 9 bases, with 15 bases left between them. The CDR3 consists of 13 residues. Germline V gene lookup returns CDR1 MDHEN and CDR2 SYDVKM. The CDR3 protein is CASSFYRRHGQYF. CDR3 sequence (DNA): TGTGCCAGCAGTTTTTACAGGCGGCACGGGCAGTACTTC.

The V and J genes are TRBV6-1 and TRBJ2-2; 7 positions agree with TRBD2. The CDR3 sequence is 16 residues long. V lost 3 bases, J lost 6 bases, and 10 bases stayed unmatched. Germline-derived CDR1 and CDR2 are MNHNS and SASEGT. CDR3 bases: TGTGCCAGCAGTGATTCGAAGCGGGGTCGACCCGGGGAGCTGTTTTTT. This encodes CASSDSKRGRPGELFF.

The chain recombines TRBV3-1 (or the pseudogene TRBV3-2) with TRBJ2-5; D is unresolved. CDR3 length: 16 amino acids. Trimming removed 1 base from V and 4 bases from J, with 16 bases in between. CDR1 is LGHDT and CDR2 is YNNKEL in the germline V gene (reference sequence). Here the CDR3 reads CASSQVGVRSGETQYF. CDR3 DNA sequence: TGTGCCAGCAGCCAAGTTGGAGTAAGGTCTGGAGAGACCCAGTACTTC.

The CDR3, as DNA: TGTGCCAGCTCACCGCGGACAGCCTGGAACACTGAAGCTTTCTTT. This codes for CASSPRTAWNTEAFF. This chain joins TRBV18 and TRBJ1-1; a possible D gene is TRBD1 (6 bases). V was clipped by 3 bases and J by 1 base, with 12 bases between them. CDR3 size: 15 residues. From germline, CDR1 is KGHSH and CDR2 LQKENI. Looking up the rest from reference TRBV18 and TRBJ1-1 gives the full variable domain: NAGVMQNPRHLVRRRGQEARLRCSPMKGHSHVYWYRQLPEEGLKFMVYLQKENIIDESGMPKERFSAEFPKEGPSILRIQQVVRGDSAAYFCASSPRTAWNTEAFFGQGTRLTVV.

This clone was detected once. The chain links TRBV28 to TRBJ1-3, with TRBD1 identical over 7 bases. The CDR3 is 15 residues long. With 7 bases clipped from V and 2 bases from J, the junction kept 8 bases outside the gene matches. CDR1 and CDR2 (germline): MDHEN, SYDVKM. This CDR3 is CASIRQGSAGNTIYF. The CDR3 DNA sequence: TGTGCCAGCATTCGACAGGGAAGTGCTGGAAACACCATATATTTT. Full variable domain (outside the CDR3, taken from reference TRBV28 and TRBJ1-3): DVKVTQSSRYLVKRTGEKVFLECVQDMDHENMFWYRQDPGLGLRLIYFSYDVKMKEKGDIPEGYSVSREKKERFSLILESASTNQTSMYLCASIRQGSAGNTIYFGEGSWLTVV.

The V gene is TRBV3-1 (or the pseudogene TRBV3-2), the J gene TRBJ2-2, with TRBD1 matching 7 bases. The germline V gene has CDR1 LGHDT and CDR2 YNNKEL (reference sequence). CDR3 length: 16 amino acids. Trimming at V came to 1 base and at J to 0 bases, leaving 2 bases not matched to a gene. CDR3 coding DNA: TGTGCCAGCAGCCAAGCCGGGACAGCGAACACCGGGGAGCTGTTTTTT. As protein: CASSQAGTANTGELFF.

This rearrangement joins TRBV2 to TRBJ2-3; 7 bases agree with TRBD2. Trimming took 3 bases from V and 2 from J; bases not matched to a gene: 8. Per the germline V gene, CDR1 is SNHLY and CDR2 is FYNNEI. This CDR3 spans 16 amino acids. DNA for the CDR3: TGTGCCAGCAGTGAGAACCAAGCGGGGACCACAGATACGCAGTATTTT. Amino acids: CASSENQAGTTDTQYF.